This T cell receptor (beta chain) was captured by sequencing in a study of T cell responses to AZD1222 COVID-19 vaccine. Germline V CDR1 and CDR2: SQVTM, ANQGSEA. Trimming removed 0 bases at V and 3 bases at J, with 14 bases between. The CDR3 is 15 residues long. The study, taken as a whole, reports: Samples come after the peak T cell response, not at day 14.

The data were produced by immunoSEQ multiplex PCR, yet TCRdb's version contains in-frame clones alone and is incomplete. The repertoire holds fewer than 150,000 clones, with over 85% as singletons. This clone has a single count. The antigen remains undetermined. Sequencing was performed on peripheral blood, taken on day 0 of AZD1222 vaccination. The V gene is TRBV29-1, the J gene TRBJ1-2, with D possibly matching TRBD1 (6 bases). This clonotype originated in an adult in good health. The CDR3: CSVEDRGHGDYGYTF. The CDR3 DNA follows: TGCAGCGTTGAAGATCGGGGACATGGGGACTATGGCTACACCTTC.